This TCR beta chain was captured by sequencing in a study of Graves' ophthalmopathy and Graves' hyperthyroidism. As the template, RNA transcripts were used to amplify TCR beta CDR3 regions. Second-round multiplex PCR came after first-round RT-PCR with HTBI primers. TCRdb recomputed calls from the multiplex PCR reads with MiXCR, one row per CDR3 protein. The sample has about 480,000 distinct CDR3 sequences; approximately 15% are singletons. V dropped 4 bases and J dropped 1 base, with 14 bases sitting between them. Germline V CDR1 and CDR2: SGHRS, YFSETQ. This CDR3 has 15 amino acids. Study-wide findings and caveats: Most clonotypes expanded in thyroid above 0.001 frequency were present in blood too.

This clonotype was found a few times. Its specificity is unknown. The sample comprised blood. This TCR was sampled from a woman aged 25 to 39 with Graves' ophthalmopathy. V usage is TRBV5-1 and J usage is TRBJ1-1, with D possibly TRBD1 on 6 matching bases. The CDR3 nucleotides read TGCGCCAGCAGCGTAAACAGGGATTGGAACACTGAAGCTTTCTTT. Translation: CASSVNRDWNTEAFF.